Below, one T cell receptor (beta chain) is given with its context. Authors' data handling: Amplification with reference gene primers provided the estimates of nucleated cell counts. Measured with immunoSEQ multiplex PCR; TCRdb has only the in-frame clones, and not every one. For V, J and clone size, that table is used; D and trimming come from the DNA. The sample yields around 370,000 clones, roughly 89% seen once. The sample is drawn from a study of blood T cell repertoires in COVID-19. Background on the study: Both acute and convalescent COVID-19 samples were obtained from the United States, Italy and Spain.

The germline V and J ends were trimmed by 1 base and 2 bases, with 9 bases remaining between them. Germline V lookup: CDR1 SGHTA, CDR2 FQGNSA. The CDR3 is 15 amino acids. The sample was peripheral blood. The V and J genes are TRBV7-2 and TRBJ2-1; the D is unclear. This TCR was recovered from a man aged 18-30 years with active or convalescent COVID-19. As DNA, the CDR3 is TGTGCCAGCAGCTTAGATTGGGCCGCCTACAATGAGCAGTTCTTC. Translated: CASSLDWAAYNEQFF.